This passage covers 21 T cell receptor beta chains from one sample sequenced in a study of Ad26.COV2.S vaccination and SARS-CoV-2 variants. Treatment reported: some 20 received Ad26.COV2.S at low or high dose, single or two shots; 5 received placebo; per-sample allocation not given. Day 63 after the first vaccine or placebo injection was the time point for sampling. Sequencing used immunoSEQ multiplex PCR; TCRdb keeps in-frame clones, though not all of them. The data contain about 250,000 clones, about 87% of them seen just once; the ten biggest clones take up about 3.1%. The source was peripheral blood, collected in a trial of Ad26.COV2.S vaccine versus placebo. The receptors here all came from a person between 18 and 59 years old who received the Ad26.COV2.S COVID-19 vaccine or a placebo.

J is TRBJ1-6 and V is TRBV4-1; 7 bases are shared with TRBD1. This CDR3 spans 16 amino acids. The V gene end was trimmed by 4 bases and the J gene end by 0 bases; junction bases not matched to a gene: 3. The germline V gene encodes CDR1 MGHRA and CDR2 YSYEKL. CDR3 region: CASSPTGSSYNSPLHF. CDR3 bases: TGCGCCAGCAGCCCGACAGGGAGCTCCTATAATTCACCCCTCCACTTT.

This clone was found once. The chain recombines TRBV6-5 with TRBJ1-1; weak D call: TRBD1 (6 bases). This CDR3 region has 12 residues. The V and J ends lost 6 bases and 10 bases respectively, with 15 bases between them. Germline assignment: CDR1 MNHEY and CDR2 SVGAGI. The CDR3: CASSYTGNRAFF. In nucleotides, the CDR3 is TGTGCCAGCAGCTATACAGGGAATCGAGCTTTCTTT.

This clone was seen a single time. The CDR3 bases are TGTGCCAGCAGCCGGGACAGAGGCTATGAGCAGTTCTTC. Protein sequence: CASSRDRGYEQFF. V is TRBV7-3 and J is TRBJ2-1; 7 positions agree with TRBD1. This CDR3 is 13 amino acids long. CDR1 is SGHTA, CDR2 FQGTGA, per germline. The V gene end was trimmed by 5 bases and the J gene end by 8 bases; junction bases not matched to a gene: 6.

This clone was counted only a few times. This sequence joins TRBV6-5 and TRBJ2-3; D gene ambiguous. Germline values: CDR1 MNHEY, CDR2 SVGAGI. With 8 bases removed from V and 3 bases from J, the gap between germline ends came to 15 bases. The CDR3 contains 14 residues. This CDR3 is CASGMASETDTQYF. The CDR3 nucleotides are TGTGCCAGCGGGATGGCCTCAGAGACAGATACGCAGTATTTT.

V is TRBV6-5 and J is TRBJ1-1; D remains unclear. CDR1 is MNHEY, CDR2 SVGAGI, per germline. CDR3 length: 14 amino acids. V dropped 5 bases and J dropped 0 bases, with 10 bases sitting between them. The CDR3 reads CASSRSSMNTEAFF. The CDR3 nucleotides read TGTGCCAGCAGTCGGTCGTCTATGAACACTGAAGCTTTCTTT.

The rearrangement joins TRBV30 to TRBJ1-2; 9 bases are a match to TRBD1. After removal of 2 bases from V and 6 bases from J, the junction contained 4 bases not matched to a gene. Germline loops: CDR1 GTSNPN, CDR2 SVGIG (reference sequence). The CDR3 contains 13 residues. This CDR3 is CAWSSGQGHGYTF. CDR3 DNA: TGTGCCTGGAGTTCGGGACAGGGTCATGGCTACACCTTC.

The genes are TRBV19 and TRBJ2-1; TRBD2 might be the D (5 bases). CDR3 length: 15 amino acids. CDR1 is LNHDA, CDR2 SQIVND, per germline (reference sequence). The V end lost 10 bases, the J end lost 0 bases, and 16 bases lay between the germline ends. Written as DNA, the CDR3 is TGTGCCACCAGGTTGGGAGAAAGCTCCTACAATGAGCAGTTCTTC. Translating it yields CATRLGESSYNEQFF. Supplemented by reference TRBV19 and TRBJ2-1, the full variable domain reads DGGITQSPKYLFRKEGQNVTLSCEQNLNHDAMYWYRQDPGQGLRLIYYSQIVNDFQKGDIAEGYSVSREKKESFPLTVTSAQKNPTAFYLCATRLGESSYNEQFFGPGTRLTVL.

The CDR3, as DNA: TGTGCCAGCAGTTTATCGGGCGGCTTTAAAGAGCAGTACTTC. Its translation is CASSLSGGFKEQYF. V usage is TRBV27 and J usage is TRBJ2-7; no definite D call. V was cut by 0 bases and J by 7 bases, with 13 bases left in between. CDR1 MNHEY and CDR2 SMNVEV come from the germline V gene (reference sequence). This CDR3 region has 14 residues.

CDR3 amino acids: CASSLGLAGGKSTDTQYF. DNA for the CDR3: TGCGCCAGCAGCTTGGGACTAGCGGGGGGCAAATCCACAGATACGCAGTATTTT. V is TRBV5-1 and J is TRBJ2-3; TRBD2 matches 13 bases. CDR3 length equals 18 residues. The germline V gene has CDR1 SGHRS and CDR2 YFSETQ. The V gene end was trimmed by 0 bases and the J gene end by 2 bases; junction bases not matched to a gene: 6. The full variable domain, rest sourced from reference TRBV5-1 and TRBJ2-3, is KAGVTQTPRYLIKTRGQQVTLSCSPISGHRSVSWYQQTPGQGLQFLFEYFSETQRNKGNFPGRFSGRQFSNSRSEMNVSTLELGDSALYLCASSLGLAGGKSTDTQYFGPGTRLTVL.

This clone turned up a few times. The rearrangement uses TRBV6-5 and TRBJ2-7, with TRBD2 as a possible D gene (5 bases). The germline V gene encodes CDR1 MNHEY and CDR2 SVGAGI. V was cut by 6 bases and J by 0 bases, with 12 bases left in between. The CDR3 runs 14 residues. CDR3 sequence: CASSPLEASYEQYF. The CDR3 nucleotides are TGTGCCAGCAGCCCATTGGAGGCCTCCTACGAGCAGTACTTC.

The chain employs TRBV5-4 and TRBJ1-1; D ambiguous. The CDR3 is 13 residues long. V was pared by 1 base and J by 3 bases, with 7 bases between. Germline assignment: CDR1 SGHNT and CDR2 YYREEE (reference sequence). The CDR3 nucleotides are TGTGCCAGCAGCTTGACAGAGTACACTGAAGCTTTCTTT. This codes for CASSLTEYTEAFF.

V and J are TRBV2 and TRBJ1-4; 12 nucleotides align to TRBD1. Per the germline V gene, CDR1 is SNHLY and CDR2 is FYNNEI. This CDR3 is built from 13 residues. Unmatched junction bases numbered 7, after V lost 10 bases and J lost 10 bases. The CDR3 loop reads CATVGQGAGKLFF. The CDR3 bases are TGTGCCACCGTGGGACAGGGGGCGGGAAAACTGTTTTTT.

This clone has only one observation. CDR3 DNA sequence: TGCGCCAGCAGCCTACAGGGTTTCACTGAAGCTTTCTTT. Amino acid sequence: CASSLQGFTEAFF. The chain couples TRBV4-1 to TRBJ1-1, with D perhaps TRBD1 (6 bases). This CDR3 has 13 residues. V was pared by 4 bases and J by 4 bases, with 10 bases between. Per the germline V gene, CDR1 is MGHRA and CDR2 is YSYEKL.

The rearrangement joins TRBV20-1 to TRBJ1-5; tentative D call: TRBD1 (5 bases). V was shortened by 3 bases and J by 3 bases, with 9 bases between the two germline ends. Germline V gives CDR1 DFQATT, CDR2 SNEGSKA (reference sequence). This CDR3 spans 13 amino acids. CDR3 in DNA: TGCAGTGCTAGTGCGGGGGTCAATCAGCCCCAGCATTTT. Translation: CSASAGVNQPQHF.

This chain connects TRBV4-3 to TRBJ1-1; D gene unclear. Trimming pared 1 base from V and 1 base from J, leaving 19 bases between. This CDR3 comprises 18 residues. Germline lookup yields CDR1 LGHNA and CDR2 YSLEER. The DNA for the CDR3 is TGCGCCAGCAGCCAAGTACCCCCGGGTCACACGGAGAACACTGAAGCTTTCTTT. This translates into CASSQVPPGHTENTEAFF.

The J gene is TRBJ1-1, the V gene TRBV6-2 or TRBV6-3; D is perhaps TRBD1 (5 bases). Trimming shortened V by 5 bases and J by 3 bases, and 13 bases separated the two germline ends. Germline CDR1 reads MNHEY; CDR2 reads SVGEGT. CDR3 length: 14 amino acids. The CDR3 bases are TGTGCCAGCAGTCGGGACTCTGGCGACACTGAAGCTTTCTTT. Its protein is CASSRDSGDTEAFF.

The chain joins TRBV12-3 or TRBV12-4 to TRBJ1-1, with a possible D match to TRBD1 (5 bases). Trimming took off 6 bases at V and 4 bases at J, with 12 bases between the two ends. The CDR3 consists of 13 residues. The CDR3 DNA reads as TGTGCCAGCAGGGGGACCCCCGTCACTGAAGCTTTCTTT. It is translated as CASRGTPVTEAFF.

Comments on this clone: Distinct nucleotide sequences in the sample also encode this CDR3. The V call is TRBV12-3 or TRBV12-4, the J call TRBJ2-5, with 8 positions matching TRBD2. V shed 8 bases and J 4 bases; nucleotides not matched to a gene: 6. The CDR3 totals 13 residues. In nucleotides, the CDR3 is TGTGCCAGCCGCCGGGGGGGAGGAGAGACCCAGTACTTC. Protein: CASRRGGGETQYF.

The chain has TRBV5-4 and TRBJ1-4, with a weak D call TRBD1 (5 bases). Trimming took 4 bases from V and 5 from J, leaving 12 bases between them. The length of the CDR3 is 14 residues. From germline, CDR1 is SGHNT and CDR2 YYREEE (reference sequence). The CDR3 region has the DNA TGTGCCAGCAGCCTGGGACCGTCAAATGAAAAACTGTTTTTT. It translates to CASSLGPSNEKLFF.

This chain links TRBV5-4 with TRBJ2-4, with 9 bases aligning to TRBD1. The germline V gene encodes CDR1 SGHNT and CDR2 YYREEE (reference sequence). The ends lost 3 bases at V and 5 bases at J; junction bases unmatched: 3. There are 14 residues in the CDR3. This chain's CDR3 is CASSSQGAENIQYF. In DNA, the CDR3 is TGTGCCAGCAGCTCACAGGGGGCGGAAAACATTCAGTACTTC.

This chain connects TRBV7-8 to TRBJ2-1, with 7 bases that match TRBD2. Losses at the gene ends were 1 base for V and 13 bases for J; bases not matched to a gene: 10. In germline, CDR1 is SGHVS, CDR2 FQNEAQ. CDR3 size: 14 residues. CDR3 sequence (DNA): TGTGCCAGCAGCTTAGGTTTCTCGGGCGGGAGCCAGTTCTTC. It encodes CASSLGFSGGSQFF.